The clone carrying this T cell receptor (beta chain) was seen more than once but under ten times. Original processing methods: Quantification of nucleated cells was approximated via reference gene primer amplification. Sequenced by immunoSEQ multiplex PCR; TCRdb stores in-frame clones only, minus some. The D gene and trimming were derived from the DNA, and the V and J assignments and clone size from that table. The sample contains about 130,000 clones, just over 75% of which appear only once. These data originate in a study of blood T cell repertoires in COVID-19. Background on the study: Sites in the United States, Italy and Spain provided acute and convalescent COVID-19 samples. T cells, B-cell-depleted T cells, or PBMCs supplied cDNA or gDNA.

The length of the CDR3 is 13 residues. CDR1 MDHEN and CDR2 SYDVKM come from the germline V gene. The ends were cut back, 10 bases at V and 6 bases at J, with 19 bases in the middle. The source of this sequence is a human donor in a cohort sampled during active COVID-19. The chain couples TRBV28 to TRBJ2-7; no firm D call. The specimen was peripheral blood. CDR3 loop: CAIRRSLYSEQYF. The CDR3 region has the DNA TGTGCCATTAGACGGAGCCTTTACTCCGAGCAGTACTTC.